These T cell receptor beta chains were read from a single sample in a study of CD8+CD57+ T cells in acquired aplastic anemia. One entry per CDR3 protein results from TCRdb running MiXCR on the reads. This table has more than 150,000 distinct CDR3 sequences, roughly half appearing once. Source material: sorted CD4+, CD8+, or CD8+CD57+ T cells (not recorded which) from PBMCs. These TCRs come from a human donor with aplastic anemia. Each CDR3 is given with its conserved first and last residue. Each record gives: clone size, D gene, V gene, J gene, CDR3 protein, CDR3 DNA. The D gene is left open where the match is weak. Size is stated for part of the rows, as once, few or many counts, or as a class when the clone is expanded.

-	TRBD1	TRBV19	TRBJ1-1	CASSTTGVGTEAFF	TGTGCCAGTAGTACGACAGGGGTGGGTACTGAAGCTTTCTTT
many	TRBD1	TRBV12-3/TRBV12-4	TRBJ1-5	CASRPGQVRNQPQHF	TGTGCCAGCAGGCCGGGACAGGTGAGGAATCAGCCCCAGCATTTT
few	TRBD1	TRBV7-2	TRBJ1-6	CASNNRDRDSPLHF	TGTGCCAGCAACAACCGGGACAGGGATTCACCCCTCCACTTT
-	-	TRBV11-2	TRBJ2-7	CASSSKDYRNYEQYF	TGTGCCAGCAGCTCAAAGGATTATCGGAACTACGAGCAGTACTTC
many	-	TRBV27	TRBJ2-7	CASSPLSSELEQYF	TGTGCCAGCAGTCCTCTTTCTAGCGAACTGGAGCAGTACTTC
many	-	TRBV5-4	TRBJ2-5	CASSPDGAEQETQYF	TGTGCCAGCAGCCCTGATGGGGCCGAACAAGAGACCCAGTACTTC
-	-	TRBV2	TRBJ1-2	CASSRASSLYGYTF	TGTGCCAGCAGTCGGGCGTCGTCACTCTATGGCTACACCTTC
-	TRBD1	TRBV29-1	TRBJ1-2	CSGQGAPINYGYTF	TGCAGCGGACAGGGGGCACCCATTAACTATGGCTACACCTTC
few	-	TRBV20-1	TRBJ1-1	CSARDPLGGTEEAFF	TGCAGTGCTAGAGACCCCTTGGGCGGGACGGAAGAAGCTTTCTTT
many	-	TRBV6-5	TRBJ1-1	CASSYEGQRDTEAFF	TGTGCCAGCAGTTACGAAGGACAGCGAGACACTGAAGCTTTCTTT